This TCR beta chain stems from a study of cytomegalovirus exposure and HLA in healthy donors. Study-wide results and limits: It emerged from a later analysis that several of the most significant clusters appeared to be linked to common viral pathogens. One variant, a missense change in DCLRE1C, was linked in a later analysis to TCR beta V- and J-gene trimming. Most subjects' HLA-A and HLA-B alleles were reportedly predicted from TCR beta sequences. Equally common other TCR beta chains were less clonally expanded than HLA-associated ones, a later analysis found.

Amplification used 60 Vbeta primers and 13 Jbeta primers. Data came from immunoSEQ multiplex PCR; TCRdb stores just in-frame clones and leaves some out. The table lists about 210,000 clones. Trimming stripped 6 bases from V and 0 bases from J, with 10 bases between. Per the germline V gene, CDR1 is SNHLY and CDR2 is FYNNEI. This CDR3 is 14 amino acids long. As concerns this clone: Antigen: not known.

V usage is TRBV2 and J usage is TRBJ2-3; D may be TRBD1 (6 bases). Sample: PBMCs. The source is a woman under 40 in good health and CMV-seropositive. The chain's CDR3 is CASRGARSTDTQYF. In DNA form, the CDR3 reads TGTGCCAGCAGGGGGGCGCGGAGCACAGATACGCAGTATTTT.